This T cell receptor (beta chain) was captured by sequencing in a study of blood T cell repertoires in COVID-19. About the study: T cells, B-cell-depleted T cells, or PBMCs provided the cDNA or gDNA that served as material.

Trimming at V came to 5 bases and at J to 5 bases, leaving 10 bases not matched to a gene. Germline V CDR1 and CDR2: MGHRA, YSYEKL. CDR3 size: 15 residues. The table lists this clone with a few counts. Measured with immunoSEQ multiplex PCR; TCRdb has only the in-frame clones, and not every one. The sample comprises roughly 150,000 clones, around 82% of which are singletons, and 35% to 45% rests with the top ten. The sequenced sample was peripheral blood. The source is a human donor in a cohort sampled during active COVID-19. The chain links TRBV4-1 to TRBJ2-7; TRBD1 agrees at 9 bases. The CDR3 loop reads CASSTGQGLGDEQYF. The CDR3 DNA follows: TGCGCCAGCAGCACCGGACAGGGGCTGGGTGACGAGCAGTACTTC.